This entry is about one TCR beta chain. This record belongs to a study of control samples from healthy donors and cancer patients. Germline loops: CDR1 SGHRS, CDR2 YFSETQ. This CDR3 comprises 13 residues. Trimming removed 0 bases at V and 8 bases at J, with 6 bases between. Only in-frame clones appear in the TCRdb table, and some are missing; sequencing was by immunoSEQ multiplex PCR. The sample carries around 250,000 clones, approximately 80% recorded once. The receptor was isolated from a woman aged 60 to 75 with lung cancer. The chain employs TRBV5-1 and TRBJ1-6; D not resolved. The sequenced sample was PBMCs. This CDR3 reads CASSLGQDSPLHF. The CDR3 DNA follows: TGCGCCAGCAGCTTGGGGCAGGATTCACCCCTCCACTTT.